These 24 T cell receptor beta chains came from one sample sequenced in a study of T cell responses to AZD1222 COVID-19 vaccine. This table comes from immunoSEQ multiplex PCR, and its TCRdb copy is limited to in-frame clones, with some not included. The sample includes about 140,000 clones, about 86% of them seen just once. The source was peripheral blood, collected on day 0 of AZD1222 vaccination. These receptors all come from an adult in good health.

This chain connects TRBV6-2 or TRBV6-3 to TRBJ1-2, with a weak D call TRBD1 (5 bases). V gave up 4 bases and J gave up 3 bases, with 24 bases separating them. The CDR3 is made up of 18 amino acids. CDR1 and CDR2 from the germline V gene are MNHEY and SVGEGT. The CDR3: CASSFPGGASVADYGYTF. CDR3 DNA: TGTGCCAGCAGTTTCCCCGGGGGAGCCTCGGTTGCGGACTATGGCTACACCTTC.

CDR3 coding DNA: TGTGCCAGCAGACGAATTCCGGACAACTATGGGTCTAACTATGGCTACACCTTC. It translates to CASRRIPDNYGSNYGYTF. The chain has TRBV7-9 and TRBJ1-2, with D possibly being TRBD1 (5 bases). The germline V and J ends were trimmed by 6 bases and 0 bases, with 23 bases remaining between them. Germline V gene lookup returns CDR1 SEHNR and CDR2 FQNEAQ (reference sequence). The CDR3 runs to 18 residues. The full variable domain, with the rest looked up from reference TRBV7-9 and TRBJ1-2, is DTGVSQNPRHKITKRGQNVTFRCDPISEHNRLYWYRQTLGQGPEFLTYFQNEAQLEKSRLLSDRFSAERPKGSFSTLEIQRTEQGDSAMYLCASRRIPDNYGSNYGYTFGSGTRLTVV.

The chain links TRBV4-3 to TRBJ2-1; TRBD2 matches 13 bases. Germline trimming cut 3 bases from V and 10 bases from J; bases unmatched to any gene: 12. Germline V lookup: CDR1 LGHNA, CDR2 YSLEER. The CDR3 extends over 17 amino acids. In DNA, the CDR3 is TGCGCCAGCAGCCAGTCGCAACCGGGACTAGCGGGATTCGAGCAGTTCTTC. Its protein is CASSQSQPGLAGFEQFF.

As to this clone: The sample carries other DNA sequences with the same CDR3. V and J are TRBV11-2 and TRBJ1-4; D is perhaps TRBD1 (5 bases). This CDR3 region has 13 residues. The germline gives CDR1 SGHAT, CDR2 FQNNGV. Trimming stripped 3 bases from V and 7 bases from J, with 9 bases between. The CDR3 sequence is CASSFGQREKLFF. The CDR3 DNA is TGTGCCAGCAGCTTTGGACAACGTGAAAAACTGTTTTTT.

The chain employs TRBV11-3 and TRBJ2-5, with 8 bases identical to TRBD2. With V trimmed by 3 bases and J by 4 bases, 10 bases remained unmatched. Germline-derived CDR1 and CDR2 are SGHNT and YENEEA. CDR3 length: 16 amino acids. For the CDR3, the DNA is TGTGCCAGCAGCTTGGGAACTAGCGGAGGGGGAGAGACCCAGTACTTC. Amino acids: CASSLGTSGGGETQYF.

The genes are TRBV7-6 and TRBJ2-1; 14 bases line up with TRBD2. The trim removed 4 bases at V and 6 bases at J, leaving 23 bases unmatched. The CDR3 consists of 22 residues. Looked up from germline, CDR1 is SGHVS and CDR2 is FNYEAQ. The CDR3: CASSSRYRTSGRTGGLGNEQFF. The CDR3 DNA reads TGTGCCAGCAGCTCACGATATCGGACTAGCGGGAGGACCGGGGGTTTAGGCAATGAGCAGTTCTTC.

The rearrangement uses TRBV10-2 and TRBJ1-1; TRBD1 matches 7 bases. Germline lookup yields CDR1 WSHSY and CDR2 SAAADI. This CDR3 region has 15 residues. V trimming: 1 base; J trimming: 1 base; junction bases outside the gene matches: 3. CDR3 bases: TGCGCCAGCAGTGAGTTAGGGGGCGGGAACACTGAAGCTTTCTTT. It yields the protein CASSELGGGNTEAFF.

The chain employs TRBV19 and TRBJ1-2; 8 bases match TRBD1. Germline CDR1 and CDR2: LNHDA and SQIVND (reference sequence). The CDR3 contains 17 residues. J was trimmed by 4 bases and V by 4 bases; bases with no gene match: 14. The CDR3 is CASSTEDRVYSGYGYTF. Written as DNA, the CDR3 is TGTGCCAGTAGTACCGAGGACAGGGTCTATTCCGGCTATGGCTACACCTTC.

A word on this clone: This CDR3 is also generated by other DNA sequences in the sample. The chain employs TRBV5-1 and TRBJ2-7, with 11 bases that match TRBD2. CDR1 and CDR2 (germline): SGHRS, YFSETQ. The V and J ends lost 1 base and 3 bases, in that order; junction bases with no gene match: 3. The CDR3 extends over 15 amino acids. This CDR3 reads CASSLLAGGLYEQYF. The DNA of the CDR3 is TGCGCCAGCAGCTTGCTAGCGGGAGGCCTCTACGAGCAGTACTTC.

This clone has a handful of counts. The chain recombines TRBV4-3 with TRBJ1-3, with TRBD1 matching over 8 bases. The CDR3 is made up of 19 amino acids. The trim removed 0 bases at V and 0 bases at J, leaving 10 bases unmatched. Germline-derived CDR1 and CDR2 are LGHNA and YSLEER. DNA for the CDR3: TGCGCCAGCAGCCAAGATCTCATGTGGGGGACAGGCTCTGGAAACACCATATATTTT. This sequence encodes CASSQDLMWGTGSGNTIYF.

The rearrangement uses TRBV7-2 and TRBJ2-2; 8 bases are shared with TRBD1. Trimming cost V 2 bases and J 9 bases; bases outside gene matches: 5. The CDR3 runs 14 residues. CDR1 and CDR2 (germline): SGHTA, FQGNSA. The CDR3 is CASSLMTGDRELFF. DNA for the CDR3: TGTGCCAGCAGCTTAATGACAGGGGACCGGGAGCTGTTTTTT.

V is TRBV2 and J is TRBJ2-5; D unresolved. This CDR3 spans 14 amino acids. In germline, CDR1 is SNHLY, CDR2 FYNNEI. The V gene lost 3 bases and the J gene lost 5 bases, with 13 bases spanning the gap. The chain's CDR3 is CASSDIVVGETQYF. CDR3 nucleotide sequence: TGTGCCAGCAGTGACATCGTGGTTGGGGAGACCCAGTACTTC.

The genes are TRBV4-1 and TRBJ1-2; TRBD1 agrees at 8 bases. This CDR3 is built from 15 residues. Germline-derived CDR1 and CDR2 are MGHRA and YSYEKL. J lost 8 bases, V lost 3 bases, and 11 bases had no gene match. The CDR3 is CASSQNRGILGGYTF. DNA of the CDR3: TGCGCCAGCAGCCAGAACAGGGGGATCCTAGGCGGCTACACCTTC.

The chain couples TRBV29-1 to TRBJ2-7, with 9 bases aligning to TRBD1. CDR1 and CDR2 (germline): SQVTM, ANQGSEA. This CDR3 is 12 amino acids long. The junction had 5 bases not matched to a gene; V was cut back by 7 bases and J by 4 bases. CDR3 in DNA: TGCAGCGCGACAGGGGGGTCTTACGAGCAGTACTTC. This sequence encodes CSATGGSYEQYF.

V usage is TRBV7-6 and J usage is TRBJ1-4; D is unclear. From germline, CDR1 is SGHVS and CDR2 FNYEAQ. CDR3 size: 15 residues. V shed 5 bases and J shed 3 bases, with 13 bases lying between them. This CDR3 is CASSQRWVPNEKLFF. CDR3 in DNA: TGTGCCAGCAGCCAAAGATGGGTTCCTAATGAAAAACTGTTTTTT. Using reference TRBV7-6 and TRBJ1-4 for the parts outside the CDR3, the full variable domain is GAGVSQSPRYKVTKRGQDVALRCDPISGHVSLYWYRQALGQGPEFLTYFNYEAQQDKSGLPNDRFSAERPEGSISTLTIQRTEQRDSAMYRCASSQRWVPNEKLFFGSGTQLSVL.

The rearrangement links TRBV18 to TRBJ2-7; TRBD1 matches 8 bases. Trimming removed 4 bases from V and 6 bases from J; junction bases left unmatched: 8. Looked up from germline, CDR1 is KGHSH and CDR2 is LQKENI. This CDR3 comprises 14 residues. The CDR3 reads CASSQTNQGAEQYF. In nucleotides, the CDR3 is TGTGCCAGCTCACAGACAAACCAGGGGGCCGAGCAGTACTTC.

The V and J genes are TRBV9 and TRBJ2-3; TRBD2 is a possible D gene (6 bases). The CDR3 sequence is 14 residues long. V gave up 7 bases and J gave up 0 bases, with 12 bases separating them. Germline CDR1 is SGDLS and CDR2 is YYNGEE. The CDR3 DNA sequence: TGTGCCAGCTCCCCCGGGAGTAGCACAGATACGCAGTATTTT. Amino acids: CASSPGSSTDTQYF.

The V and J genes are TRBV19 and TRBJ1-3; D is uncertain. This CDR3 comprises 16 residues. V shed 5 bases and J shed 4 bases, with 18 bases lying between them. The V gene's germline CDR1 is LNHDA and CDR2 SQIVND (reference sequence). The CDR3 spells CASSLDPSLWGNTIYF. The CDR3 region has the DNA TGTGCCAGTAGTTTGGATCCTTCCCTTTGGGGAAACACCATATATTTT.

The rearrangement joins TRBV25-1 to TRBJ1-1; D not certain. Germline V gene sequence: CDR1 MGHDK, CDR2 SYGVNS. The CDR3 consists of 13 residues. V was cut by 6 bases and J by 0 bases, with 8 bases left in between. The CDR3 DNA reads TGTGCCAGCAGCAATAACATGAACACTGAAGCTTTCTTT. This codes for CASSNNMNTEAFF.

The chain uses TRBV29-1 and TRBJ2-7, with 7 bases lining up with TRBD2. The germline V gene has CDR1 SQVTM and CDR2 ANQGSEA. This CDR3 is built from 11 residues. V was pared by 6 bases and J by 4 bases, with 3 bases of the junction left unmatched. In nucleotides, the CDR3 is TGCAGCGTGGGAGGGAAATACGAGCAGTACTTC. It is translated as CSVGGKYEQYF.

This sequence joins TRBV9 and TRBJ2-1; D remains unclear. The ends were cut back, 4 bases at V and 8 bases at J, with 10 bases in the middle. The length of the CDR3 is 12 residues. Germline values: CDR1 SGDLS, CDR2 YYNGEE. CDR3 DNA: TGTGCCAGCAGCAAGGGTGGGCATGAGCAGTTCTTC. This sequence encodes CASSKGGHEQFF. The entire variable domain, with the rest obtained from reference TRBV9 and TRBJ2-1, is as follows: DSGVTQTPKHLITATGQRVTLRCSPRSGDLSVYWYQQSLDQGLQFLIQYYNGEERAKGNILERFSAQQFPDLHSELNLSSLELGDSALYFCASSKGGHEQFFGPGTRLTVL.

The V gene is TRBV7-2, the J gene TRBJ2-2, with D unclear. V was shortened by 5 bases and J by 4 bases, with 11 bases between the two germline ends. Germline CDR1 is SGHTA and CDR2 is FQGNSA. The CDR3 spans 14 residues. CDR3 nucleotides: TGTGCCAGCAGCCCCGGGTCTTTCACCGGGGAGCTGTTTTTT. Its translation is CASSPGSFTGELFF.

The chain recombines TRBV4-1 with TRBJ1-2, with 8 bases identical to TRBD1. V shed 4 bases and J 2 bases; nucleotides not matched to a gene: 9. From germline, CDR1 is MGHRA and CDR2 YSYEKL. This CDR3 region has 16 residues. Written as DNA, the CDR3 is TGCGCCAGCAGCCCCCCGAGTGGACAGGGAAACTATGGCTACACCTTC. Residues: CASSPPSGQGNYGYTF.

The genes are TRBV4-2 and TRBJ1-1; 7 nucleotides match TRBD1. V gave up 2 bases and J gave up 6 bases; unmatched junction bases: 6. CDR3 size: 14 residues. CDR1 is LGHNA and CDR2 is YNFKEQ in the germline V gene. This chain's CDR3 is CASSQQQGRAEAFF. In nucleotides, the CDR3 is TGTGCCAGCAGCCAACAACAGGGGAGGGCTGAAGCTTTCTTT.